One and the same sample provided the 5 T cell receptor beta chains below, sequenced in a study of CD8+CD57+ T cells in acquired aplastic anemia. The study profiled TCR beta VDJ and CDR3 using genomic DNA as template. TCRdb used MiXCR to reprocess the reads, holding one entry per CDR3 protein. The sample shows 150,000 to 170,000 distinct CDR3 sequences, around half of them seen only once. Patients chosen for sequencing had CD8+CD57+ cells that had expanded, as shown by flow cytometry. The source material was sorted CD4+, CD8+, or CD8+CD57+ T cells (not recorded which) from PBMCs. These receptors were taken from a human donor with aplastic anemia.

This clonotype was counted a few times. CDR3: CAINSFGGSYNEQFF. CDR3 nucleotides: TGTGCCATCAATTCCTTCGGGGGCTCCTACAATGAGCAGTTCTTC. The chain is built from TRBV10-3 and TRBJ2-1; perhaps TRBD2 as D (6 bases). Germline V gene lookup returns CDR1 ENHRY and CDR2 SYGVKD. The CDR3 has 15 amino acids. Trimming left V 7 bases short and J 0 bases short, with 13 bases between.

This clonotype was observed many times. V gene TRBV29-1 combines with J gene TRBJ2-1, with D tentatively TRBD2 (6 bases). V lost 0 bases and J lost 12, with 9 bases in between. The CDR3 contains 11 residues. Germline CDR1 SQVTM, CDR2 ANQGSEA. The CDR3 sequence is CSVEEAEGQFF. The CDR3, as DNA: TGCAGCGTTGAAGAAGCGGAGGGGCAGTTCTTC.

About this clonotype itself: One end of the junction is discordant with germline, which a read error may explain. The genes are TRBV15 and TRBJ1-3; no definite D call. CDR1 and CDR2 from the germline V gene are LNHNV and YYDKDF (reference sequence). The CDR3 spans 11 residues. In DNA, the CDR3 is TGTGCCACCAGCAGAGGTGGGAGAGCGGATTTT. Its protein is CATSRGGRADF.

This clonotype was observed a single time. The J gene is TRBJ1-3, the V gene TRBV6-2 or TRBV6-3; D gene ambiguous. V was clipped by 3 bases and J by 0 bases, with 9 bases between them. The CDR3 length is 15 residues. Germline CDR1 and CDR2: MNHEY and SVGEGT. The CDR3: CASSYSGSSGNTIYF. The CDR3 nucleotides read TGTGCCAGCAGTTATAGTGGAAGCTCTGGAAACACCATATATTTT.

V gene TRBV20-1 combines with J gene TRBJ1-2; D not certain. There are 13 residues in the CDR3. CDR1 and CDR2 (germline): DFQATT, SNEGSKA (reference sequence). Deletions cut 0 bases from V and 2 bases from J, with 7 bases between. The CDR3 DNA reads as TGCAGTGCTAGAGACGGCAGAAACTATGGCTACACCTTC. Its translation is CSARDGRNYGYTF.